The source of this TCR beta chain is a study of T cell responses to AZD1222 COVID-19 vaccine. Overall study results and limits: Just a handful of people given AZD1222 tested seropositive at baseline.

A word on this clone: Its matching antigen is unknown.

The method was immunoSEQ multiplex PCR; TCRdb's version includes in-frame clones alone and lacks a portion of them. The table lists fewer than 300,000 clones, more than 85% of them singletons. CDR1 is SGHTS, CDR2 YDEGEE, per germline. This CDR3 is 15 amino acids long. V dropped 4 bases and J dropped 1 base, with 11 bases sitting between them. The chain links TRBV5-8 to TRBJ2-2; possible D gene TRBD1, 6 bases. The source was peripheral blood, collected on day 0 of AZD1222 vaccination. The receptor was isolated from an adult in good health. Here the CDR3 reads CASSGTGQNTGELFF. CDR3 nucleotide sequence: TGTGCCAGCAGCGGCACGGGACAGAACACCGGGGAGCTGTTTTTT.